Presented here are 5 T cell receptor beta chains from one specimen sequenced in a study of naive and memory T cell subsets. Both TRBC1 and TRBC2 were covered by a beta constant-region primer of two equimolar oligonucleotides. MiXCR, applied by TCRdb to the UMI-ligation and nested PCR reads, yields one record per CDR3 protein. The sample has 130,000 to 150,000 distinct CDR3 sequences, over 15% seen once; the top ten hold about 0.14%. The sample comprised naive CD4+ T cells from blood. These receptors were taken from a human donor in good health.

J is TRBJ1-5 and V is TRBV28; D is perhaps TRBD1 (6 bases). Per the germline V gene, CDR1 is MDHEN and CDR2 is SYDVKM. There are 12 residues in the CDR3. V lost 1 base and J lost 16, with 14 bases in between. CDR3 nucleotides: TGTGCCAGCAGTTTATTGCGGACAGACTTCCATTTT. Its protein is CASSLLRTDFHF.

This chain joins TRBV19 and TRBJ1-1; 11 bases fit TRBD1. The length of the CDR3 is 16 residues. Germline V lookup: CDR1 LNHDA, CDR2 SQIVND (reference sequence). The V and J ends lost 5 bases and 1 base, in that order; junction bases with no gene match: 6. CDR3 loop: CASSLGQGAKNTEAFF. CDR3 DNA sequence: TGTGCCAGTAGTCTAGGACAGGGGGCGAAGAACACTGAAGCTTTCTTT.

The chain carries TRBV7-2 and TRBJ1-1; D remains ambiguous. V lost 4 bases to trimming and J lost 5 bases, with 14 bases between them. CDR1 and CDR2 (germline): SGHTA, FQGNSA. This CDR3 comprises 14 residues. The CDR3 sequence: CASSSAGGGTEAFF. CDR3 nucleotides: TGTGCCAGCAGCTCCGCCGGCGGTGGAACTGAAGCTTTCTTT.

The rearrangement uses TRBV6-2 or TRBV6-3 and TRBJ2-3, with 11 bases aligning to TRBD2. The CDR3 sequence is 18 residues long. Germline V gene data show CDR1 as MNHEY and CDR2 as SVGEGT. With 2 bases clipped from V and 2 bases from J, the junction kept 9 bases outside the gene matches. The CDR3 DNA reads TGTGCCAGCAGTTACGCCATAGCGGGAGGGCCATTCACAGATACGCAGTATTTT. Its protein product is CASSYAIAGGPFTDTQYF.

This clonotype appeared many times. The genes are TRBV6-5 and TRBJ1-1; 8 positions agree with TRBD1. Germline V CDR1 and CDR2: MNHEY, SVGAGI. Trimming removed 7 bases from V and 7 bases from J; junction bases left unmatched: 14. This CDR3 has 15 residues. The DNA of the CDR3 is TGTGCCAGCACTGGGCTGGCCGGGACAGGCAATGAAGCTTTCTTT. Translated: CASTGLAGTGNEAFF.